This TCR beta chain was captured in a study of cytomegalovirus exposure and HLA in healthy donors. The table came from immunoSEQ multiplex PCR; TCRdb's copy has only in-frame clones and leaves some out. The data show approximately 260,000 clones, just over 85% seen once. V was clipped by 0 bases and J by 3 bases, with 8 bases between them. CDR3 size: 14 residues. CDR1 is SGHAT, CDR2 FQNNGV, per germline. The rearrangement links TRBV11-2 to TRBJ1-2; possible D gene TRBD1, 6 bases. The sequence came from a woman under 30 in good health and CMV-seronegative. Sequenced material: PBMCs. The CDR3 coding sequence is TGTGCCAGCAGCTTAGAGGCAGGGGACTATGGCTACACCTTC. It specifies CASSLEAGDYGYTF.